The rows below give T cell receptor beta chains drawn from one sample of a study of blood T cells in healthy people across ages. TCRdb independently ran MiXCR on the 5' RACE reads; one entry per CDR3 protein. The table shows around 1.5 million distinct CDR3 sequences, with approximately 38% occurring only once. Material: blood. The origin of the receptors is a woman aged 18-30 years in good health. CDR3s leave out the opening cysteine and the closing phenylalanine or tryptophan. Not all rows give a size; the values are once, few, many and, for expanded clones, a class.

V	J	size	CDR3
TRBV10-3	TRBJ1-1	few	AISEGQGNTEAF
TRBV4-1	TRBJ2-1	-	ASSQVEAEGVLNEQF
TRBV15	TRBJ2-3	once	ATSRGDRYTDTQY
TRBV28	TRBJ1-4	-	ASSIPGQGNEKLF
TRBV6-2/TRBV6-3	TRBJ2-3	-	ASSRTGSGPDTQY
TRBV9	TRBJ2-2	many	ASSPRLTTGELF
TRBV29-1	TRBJ2-7	-	SVEDLDRGPTYEQY
TRBV2	TRBJ1-1	-	ASRQRDNTEAF
TRBV27	TRBJ1-5	once	ASSFLPGGAGQPQH
TRBV7-9	TRBJ1-6	-	ASSRGPGNSPLH
TRBV12-3/TRBV12-4	TRBJ2-6	-	ASSARGANVLT
TRBV27	TRBJ2-1	-	ASSDRVQHEQF
TRBV20-1	TRBJ2-7	-	SARRGSREQY
TRBV12-3/TRBV12-4	TRBJ2-5	once	ASSSWGSGENEQY
TRBV2	TRBJ2-1	-	ASSVPGGNTYNEQF
TRBV12-3/TRBV12-4	TRBJ2-7	-	ASSLAQGLGEQY
TRBV12-3/TRBV12-4	TRBJ2-7	-	ASSFESDEQY
TRBV12-3/TRBV12-4	TRBJ1-1	-	ASSFGTKNTEAF
TRBV7-9	TRBJ2-1	-	ASSFDRSPYNEQF
TRBV12-3/TRBV12-4	TRBJ2-5	-	ASSLKWVNEQY
TRBV9	TRBJ2-1	few	ASTDTGTGSDEQF
TRBV4-1	TRBJ1-1	-	ASSLAWLNTEAF
TRBV4-1	TRBJ2-1	few	ASSQAVGTSATEQF
TRBV2	TRBJ2-7	few	ASSEFWGREQY
TRBV6-2/TRBV6-3	TRBJ2-5	-	ASSYRAGSQETQY
TRBV12-3/TRBV12-4	TRBJ2-7	many	ASRGQGAGYEQY
TRBV7-9	TRBJ2-1	-	ASSPVVQEQF
TRBV6-5	TRBJ2-3	-	ASTLGTRRSTDTQY
TRBV27	TRBJ1-5	many	ASSLSDNQPQH
TRBV6-1	TRBJ2-7	-	ASSEWAPDAYEQY
TRBV3-1	TRBJ2-3	-	ASRFSGRGTDTQY
TRBV5-1	TRBJ1-5	-	ASRDTADQPQH
TRBV3-1	TRBJ2-5	-	ASSRPGLAGGETQY
TRBV4-1	TRBJ2-7	-	ASSPGLAGGVYEQY
TRBV28	TRBJ1-1	-	ASSPHTNTEAF
TRBV20-1	TRBJ1-1	-	SAAGATMNTEAF
TRBV30	TRBJ2-1	few	AWSVSPGGVSNEQF
TRBV4-2	TRBJ1-3	-	ASSQDRGTRSGNTIY
TRBV3-1	TRBJ2-2	-	ASSQVSSTGELF
TRBV20-1	TRBJ1-2	-	SARDPVHYGYT
TRBV27	TRBJ1-2	-	ASRIDRSYGYT
TRBV5-1	TRBJ2-7	many	ASSLSGGLEEQY
TRBV18	TRBJ2-7	few	ASSQRTGEANEQY
TRBV7-9	TRBJ2-1	-	ASSFPSVGLDNEQF
TRBV10-3	TRBJ2-6	many	AISDSSSGANVLT
TRBV28	TRBJ1-1	few	ASSPGAGNTEAF
TRBV29-1	TRBJ2-1	many	SVEGTPGNEQF
TRBV11-2	TRBJ2-6	few	ASSAALVLAGSGANVLT